This T cell receptor beta chain was retrieved from a study of blood T cell repertoires in COVID-19. Study as a whole: Samples taken during acute and convalescent COVID-19 were collected in the United States, Italy and Spain. From T cells, B-cell-depleted T cells, or PBMCs came the material, which was cDNA or gDNA.

There are 16 residues in the CDR3. In the source study's methods: Estimation of nucleated cell counts relied on the amplification of reference gene primers. Profiled with immunoSEQ multiplex PCR; TCRdb holds only in-frame clones, not every one. V, J and clone size reflect that table, while D and trimming were determined from the DNA. The sample consists of roughly 200,000 clones, 84% of them appearing once. The chain carries TRBV12-1 and TRBJ1-3; the DNA was not compared with TRBD1, the D call given in the table. TRBV12-1 is shown as a pseudogene. The specimen was peripheral blood. The clonotype originates from a woman of 80 years or more with active or convalescent COVID-19. CDR3 amino acids: CASSDYGQIPGNTIYF. The CDR3 DNA sequence: TGTGCCAGCAGCGACTATGGACAGATCCCTGGAAACACCATATATTTT.